Below are 2 T cell receptor beta chains sequenced from a single sample in a study of tumor-infiltrating lymphocytes in primary liver carcinoma. TCR beta cDNA was reverse-transcribed from about 550 ng of total RNA. The reaction used a constant-region primer and ProtoScript II reverse transcriptase. Libraries of TCR beta came from three nested multiplex PCR rounds with slightly modified ARM-PCR. The first two PCR rounds, roughly 9 cycles each, used TRBV1-TRBV30 forward primers and a C-beta reverse primer. One entry per CDR3 protein results from TCRdb running MiXCR on the multiplex PCR reads. Among over 35,000 distinct CDR3 sequences listed, roughly 69% were seen once. Starting material for RNA and DNA co-extraction consisted of about 17-31 mg of unsorted bulk tissue. What was sequenced was liver tumor tissue from sampling region 4. Specified subset: tumor region T4, right-lateral pole. These receptors came from a man aged 35-49 years with primary liver carcinoma and hepatitis B virus infection.

Details on this clonotype: A read error may account for a junction end that differs from germline. The chain is built from TRBV11-2 and TRBJ2-3; D unclear. The germline V gene encodes CDR1 SGHAT and CDR2 FQNNGV. The CDR3 sequence is 16 residues long. The CDR3 coding sequence is TGTGCCAGCAGCAGAAGAAGTACATGGAGCACGGATACGCAGTATTTT. This translates into CASSRRSTWSTDTQYF. The full variable domain, with the rest looked up from reference TRBV11-2 and TRBJ2-3, is EAGVAQSPRYKIIEKRQSVAFWCNPISGHATLYWYQQILGQGPKLLIQFQNNGVVDDSQLPKDRFSAERLKGVDSTLKIQPAKLEDSAVYLCASSRRSTWSTDTQYFGPGTRLTVL.

As for this clonotype: The CDR3 does not end in the conserved phenylalanine or tryptophan, so this is likely a read error. It is unclear where the CDR3 begins or ends on the DNA, so no DNA is shown, and the CDR3 is as TCRdb lists it. The V and J genes are TRBV28 and TRBJ1-5; the table gives TRBD1 as D, unverified against the DNA. The CDR3 has 14 amino acids, counting both end residues. In germline, CDR1 is MDHEN, CDR2 SYDVKM. The CDR3 here is CASSLTGGTQPWHI.